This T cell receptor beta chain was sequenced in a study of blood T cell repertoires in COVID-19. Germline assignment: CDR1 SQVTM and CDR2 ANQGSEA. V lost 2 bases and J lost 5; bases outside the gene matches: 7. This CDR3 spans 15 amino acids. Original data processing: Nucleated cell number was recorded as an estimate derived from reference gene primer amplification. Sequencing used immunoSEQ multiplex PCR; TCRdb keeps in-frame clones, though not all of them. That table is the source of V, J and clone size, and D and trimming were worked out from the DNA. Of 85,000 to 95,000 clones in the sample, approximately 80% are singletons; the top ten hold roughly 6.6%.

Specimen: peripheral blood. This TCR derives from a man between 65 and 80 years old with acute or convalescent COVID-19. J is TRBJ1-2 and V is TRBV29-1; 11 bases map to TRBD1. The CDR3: CSVELGTGGAYGYTF. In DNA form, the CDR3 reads TGCAGCGTTGAACTGGGGACAGGGGGAGCTTATGGCTACACCTTC.